This entry describes one TCR beta chain. Its antigen is undetermined. The data stem from a study of T-cell memory formation after mild COVID-19. Findings and limits, study-wide: Some SARS-CoV-2-responding clones were already detected in memory before infection. Later expanders leaned toward CD4+, whereas clones contracting from day 15 to 85 were balanced CD4/CD8.

TCR alpha and TCR beta cDNA libraries carrying sample barcodes and UMIs came from 5'RACE with constant-segment primers. MiXCR was run by TCRdb on the 5' RACE reads, yielding one entry per CDR3 protein. Seen here are fewer than 200,000 distinct CDR3 sequences, 20% to 25% observed once, and the top ten hold roughly 24%. The CDR3 consists of 17 residues. Sample: PBMCs or a T cell subset sorted from them (not recorded which). This sequence joins TRBV21-1 and TRBJ2-7; TRBD1, the table's D call, lacks a check against the DNA. TRBV21-1 is a known pseudogene. The source is an adult woman who had mild COVID-19 (a few samples of this study predate the infection). Cell type and time point are not known. The CDR3 nucleotides read TGTGCCAGCAGCAAAGGTTGGGACAGGGAGGACTCCTACGAGCAGTACTTC. It is translated as CASSKGWDREDSYEQYF.